This T cell receptor (beta chain) stems from a study of blood T cell repertoires in COVID-19. Study-level background: From the United States, Italy and Spain came samples of acute and convalescent COVID-19.

In the study's own analysis: Reference gene primer amplification gave estimated nucleated cell counts. Clones were read by immunoSEQ multiplex PCR, and TCRdb kept only the in-frame ones, dropping some. The DNA gave D and trimming, while V, J and clone size come from that table. Here the sample spans some 350,000 clones, more than 75% being singletons. The germline gives CDR1 KGHDR, CDR2 SFDVKD. The J segment lost 6 bases and the V segment lost 4 bases, leaving 16 bases of the junction unmatched. The length of the CDR3 is 19 residues. The TCR sequence derives from a human donor in a cohort sampled during active COVID-19. The sequenced sample consisted of peripheral blood. The chain employs TRBV24-1 and TRBJ2-2; 10 nucleotides match TRBD1. CDR3 coding DNA: TGTGCCACCAGTGACTCGGGTAGGGGGACAGGGGATGTTCCCGGGGAGCTGTTTTTT. Protein product: CATSDSGRGTGDVPGELFF.